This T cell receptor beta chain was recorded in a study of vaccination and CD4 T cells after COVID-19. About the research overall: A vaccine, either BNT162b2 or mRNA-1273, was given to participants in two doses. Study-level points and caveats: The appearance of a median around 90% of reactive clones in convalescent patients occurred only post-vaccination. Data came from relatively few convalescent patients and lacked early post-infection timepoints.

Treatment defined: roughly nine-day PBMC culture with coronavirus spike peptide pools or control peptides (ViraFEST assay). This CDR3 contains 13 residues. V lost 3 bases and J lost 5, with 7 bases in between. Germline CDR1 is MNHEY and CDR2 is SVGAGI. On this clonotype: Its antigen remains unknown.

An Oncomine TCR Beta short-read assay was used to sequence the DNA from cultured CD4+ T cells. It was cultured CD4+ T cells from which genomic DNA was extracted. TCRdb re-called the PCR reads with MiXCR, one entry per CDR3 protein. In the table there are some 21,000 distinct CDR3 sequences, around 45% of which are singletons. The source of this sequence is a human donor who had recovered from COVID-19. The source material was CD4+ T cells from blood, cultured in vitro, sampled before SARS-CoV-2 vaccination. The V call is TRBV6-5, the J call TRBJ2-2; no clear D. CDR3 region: CASSYGLTGELFF. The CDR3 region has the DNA TGTGCCAGCAGTTATGGTCTAACCGGGGAGCTGTTTTTT.